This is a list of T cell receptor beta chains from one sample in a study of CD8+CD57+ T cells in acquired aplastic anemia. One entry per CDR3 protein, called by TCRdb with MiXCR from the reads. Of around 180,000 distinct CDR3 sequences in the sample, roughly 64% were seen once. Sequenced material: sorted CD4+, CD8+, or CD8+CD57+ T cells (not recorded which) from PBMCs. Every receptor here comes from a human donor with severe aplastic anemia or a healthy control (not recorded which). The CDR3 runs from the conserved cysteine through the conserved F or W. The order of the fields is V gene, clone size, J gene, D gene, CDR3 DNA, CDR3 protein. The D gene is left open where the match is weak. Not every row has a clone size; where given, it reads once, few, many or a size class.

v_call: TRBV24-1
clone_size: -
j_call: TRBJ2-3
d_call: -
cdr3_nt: TGTGCCACCAGGTCGGGGGCTAGCACAGATACGCAGTATTTT
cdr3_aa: CATRSGASTDTQYF

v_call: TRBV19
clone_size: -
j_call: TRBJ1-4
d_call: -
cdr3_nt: TGTGCCAGTAGTATGCCGGGACGGACTAATGAAAAACTGTTTTTT
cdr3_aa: CASSMPGRTNEKLFF

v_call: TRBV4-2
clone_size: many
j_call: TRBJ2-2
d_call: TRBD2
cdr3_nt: TGTGCCAGCAGCCAAGTTGTATGGACTAGCGACACCGGGGAGCTGTTTTTT
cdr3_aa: CASSQVVWTSDTGELFF

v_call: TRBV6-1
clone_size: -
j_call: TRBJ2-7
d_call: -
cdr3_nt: TGTGCCAGCAGTGAATTGAGTGGCTGGGAGCAGTACTTC
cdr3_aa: CASSELSGWEQYF

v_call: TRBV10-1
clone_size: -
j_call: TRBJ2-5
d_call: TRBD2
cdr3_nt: TGCGCCAGCAGTGACTCGATAGCGGGAGCAGAGACCCAGTACTTC
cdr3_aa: CASSDSIAGAETQYF

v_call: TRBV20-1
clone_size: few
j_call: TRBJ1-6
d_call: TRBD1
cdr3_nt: TGCAGTGCTAGGGACAGGATTCGTTATTCACCCCTCCACTTT
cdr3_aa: CSARDRIRYSPLHF

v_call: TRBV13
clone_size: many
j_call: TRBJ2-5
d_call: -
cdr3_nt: TGTGCCAGCAGTCAGGACAGCCAAGAGACCCAGTACTTC
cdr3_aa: CASSQDSQETQYF

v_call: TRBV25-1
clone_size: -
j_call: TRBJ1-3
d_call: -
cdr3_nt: TGTGCCAGCAGTGAATTTGGAAGCTCTGGAAACACCATATATTTT
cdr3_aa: CASSEFGSSGNTIYF

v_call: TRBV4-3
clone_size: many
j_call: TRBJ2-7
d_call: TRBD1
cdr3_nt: TGCGCCAGCAGCCGAATAACAGGGGACCGCTACGAGCAGTACTTC
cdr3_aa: CASSRITGDRYEQYF

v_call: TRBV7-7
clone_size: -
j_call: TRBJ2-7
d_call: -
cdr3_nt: TGTGCCAGCAGCTTCCGGACAGCACAAGAGCAGTACTTC
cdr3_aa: CASSFRTAQEQYF

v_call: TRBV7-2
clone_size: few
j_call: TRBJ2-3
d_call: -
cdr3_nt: TGTGCCAGCAGCTTAGAAGCGAGGGGGGGGTTTGGGGGCACAGATACGCAGTATTTT
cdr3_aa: CASSLEARGGFGGTDTQYF

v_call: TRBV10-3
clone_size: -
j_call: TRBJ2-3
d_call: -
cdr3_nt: TGTGCCACGCGACAGGGCACAGATACGCAGTATTTT
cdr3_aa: CATRQGTDTQYF

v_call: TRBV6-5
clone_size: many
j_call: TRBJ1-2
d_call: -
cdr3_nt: TGTGCCAGCAGCAACGGGGGCGCCTGGGGCTACACCTTC
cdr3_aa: CASSNGGAWGYTF

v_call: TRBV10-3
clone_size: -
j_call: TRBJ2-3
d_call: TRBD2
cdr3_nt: TGTGCCATCAGTGAGTCCGCTAGCGGGGTAACAGATACGCAGTATTTT
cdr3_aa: CAISESASGVTDTQYF

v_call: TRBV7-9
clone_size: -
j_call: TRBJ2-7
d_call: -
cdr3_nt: TGTGCCAGCAGCTTAGGAGATAGTCCCCACGAGCAGTACTTC
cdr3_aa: CASSLGDSPHEQYF

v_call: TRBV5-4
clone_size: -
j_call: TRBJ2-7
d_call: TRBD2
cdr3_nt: TGTGCCAGCAGCACGGGCGAGCGGGACGGCGAGCAGTACTTC
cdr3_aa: CASSTGERDGEQYF

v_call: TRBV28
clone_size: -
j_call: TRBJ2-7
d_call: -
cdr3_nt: TGTGCCAGCAGTTTAAGTATCGAGCAGTACTTC
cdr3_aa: CASSLSIEQYF

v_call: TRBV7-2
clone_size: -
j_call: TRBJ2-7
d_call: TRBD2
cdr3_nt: TGTGCCAGCAGCCGACTAGCGGGATTTGAATACGAGCAGTACTTC
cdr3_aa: CASSRLAGFEYEQYF

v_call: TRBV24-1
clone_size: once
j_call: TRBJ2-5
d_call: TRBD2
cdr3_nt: TGTGCCACCAGTGAACCCTGTAGCGGGAGCGGGGAGACCCAGTACTTC
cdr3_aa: CATSEPCSGSGETQYF

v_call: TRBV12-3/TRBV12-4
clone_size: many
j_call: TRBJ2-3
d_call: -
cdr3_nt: TGTGCCAGCAGTTTAGACGGCCTGGACAGCACAGATACGCAGTATTTT
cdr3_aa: CASSLDGLDSTDTQYF

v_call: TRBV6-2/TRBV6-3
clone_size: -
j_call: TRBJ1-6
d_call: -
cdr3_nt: TGTGCCACGGCAGGGCGTAATTCACCCCTCCACTTT
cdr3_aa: CATAGRNSPLHF

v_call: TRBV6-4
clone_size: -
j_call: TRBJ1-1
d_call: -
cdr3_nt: TGTGCCAGCAGTGGTGAGGCAGGATTGGAAGCTTTCTTT
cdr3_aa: CASSGEAGLEAFF

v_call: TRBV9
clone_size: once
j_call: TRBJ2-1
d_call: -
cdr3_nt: TGTGCCAGCAGCGTAGTAGAGAATGAGCAGTTCTTC
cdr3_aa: CASSVVENEQFF

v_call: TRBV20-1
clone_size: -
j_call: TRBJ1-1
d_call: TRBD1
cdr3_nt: TGCAGTGTTGTAATGGACAGGGAGACTGAAGCTTTCTTT
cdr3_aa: CSVVMDRETEAFF

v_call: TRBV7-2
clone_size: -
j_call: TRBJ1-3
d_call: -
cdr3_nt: TGTGCCAGCAGCTTAGAGGCAAACTCTGGAAACACCATATATTTT
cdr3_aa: CASSLEANSGNTIYF

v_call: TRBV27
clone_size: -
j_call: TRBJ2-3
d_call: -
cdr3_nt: TGTGCCAGCAGTTTATCAGCGGGCACAGATACGCAGTATTTT
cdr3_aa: CASSLSAGTDTQYF

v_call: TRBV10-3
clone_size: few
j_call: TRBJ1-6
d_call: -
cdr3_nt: TGTGCCATCTCGGCGGGACTGAACAATTCACCCCTCCACTTT
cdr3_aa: CAISAGLNNSPLHF

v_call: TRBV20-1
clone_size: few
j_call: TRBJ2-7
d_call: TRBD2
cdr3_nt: TGCAGTGCTAGTGGACTAGCGGGCGAGCAGTACTTC
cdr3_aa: CSASGLAGEQYF

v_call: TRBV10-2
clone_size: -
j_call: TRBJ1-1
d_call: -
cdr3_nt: TGCGCCAGCAGTAGGAACAGGCCGAACACTGAAGCTTTCTTT
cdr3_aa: CASSRNRPNTEAFF

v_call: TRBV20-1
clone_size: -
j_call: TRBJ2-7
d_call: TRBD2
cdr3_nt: TGCAGTATAGGGACTAGCGGGGCACCCTACGAGCAGTACTTC
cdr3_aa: CSIGTSGAPYEQYF

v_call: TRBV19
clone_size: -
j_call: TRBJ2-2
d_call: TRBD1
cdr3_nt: TGTGCCAGTTGTCAGGGGGTCTTCGACACCGGGGAGCTGTTTTTT
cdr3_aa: CASCQGVFDTGELFF

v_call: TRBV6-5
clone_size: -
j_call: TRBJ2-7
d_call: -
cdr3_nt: TGTGCCAGCAGTTACTCGAGGGAATCCTACGAGCAGTACTTC
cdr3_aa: CASSYSRESYEQYF

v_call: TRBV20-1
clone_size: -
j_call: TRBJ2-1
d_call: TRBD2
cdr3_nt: TGCAGTGCTAGAGGAAAGCGGGGGGGCGGCAATGAGCAGTTCTTC
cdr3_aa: CSARGKRGGGNEQFF

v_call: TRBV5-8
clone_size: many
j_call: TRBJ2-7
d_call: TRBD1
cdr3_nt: TGTGCCAGCAGCTTCGGGACAGGGGATCGCTACGAGCAGTACTTC
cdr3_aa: CASSFGTGDRYEQYF

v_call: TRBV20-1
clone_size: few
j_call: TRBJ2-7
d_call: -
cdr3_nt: TGCAGTGCTAGAGTCCCAGGGGGGATGAGCGAGCAGTACTTC
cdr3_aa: CSARVPGGMSEQYF

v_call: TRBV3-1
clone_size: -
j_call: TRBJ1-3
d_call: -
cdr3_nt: TGTGCCAGCAGCCAAGAGGAGGAGGGATTGGGAAACACCATATATTTT
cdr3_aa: CASSQEEEGLGNTIYF

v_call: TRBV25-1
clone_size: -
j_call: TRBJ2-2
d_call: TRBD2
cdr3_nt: TGTGCCAGCAGTGGCGCGGGAGCGGACACCCTCGGGGAGCTGTTTTTT
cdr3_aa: CASSGAGADTLGELFF

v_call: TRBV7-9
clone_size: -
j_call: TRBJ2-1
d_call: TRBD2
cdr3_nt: TGTGCCAGCAGCCTTAACCCGGGACTAGCGGGAGGGTCCAAAAGTGAGCAGTTCTTC
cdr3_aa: CASSLNPGLAGGSKSEQFF

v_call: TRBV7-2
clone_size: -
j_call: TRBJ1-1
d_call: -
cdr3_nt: TGTGCCAGCAGCTCCCCAGGGATTAACGCTTTCTTT
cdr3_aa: CASSSPGINAFF

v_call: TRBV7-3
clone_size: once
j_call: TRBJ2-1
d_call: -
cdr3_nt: TGTGCCAGCAGCCCCGGCGGGGTGGGCAATGAGCAGTTCTTC
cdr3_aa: CASSPGGVGNEQFF

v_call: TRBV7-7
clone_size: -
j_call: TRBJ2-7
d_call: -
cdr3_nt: TGTGCCAGCAGTTCAGGTACCCAATACGAGCAGTACTTC
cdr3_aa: CASSSGTQYEQYF

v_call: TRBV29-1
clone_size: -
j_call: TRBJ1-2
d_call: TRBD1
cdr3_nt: TGCAGCGTGCGGACAGGTTCTAACTATGGCTACACCTTC
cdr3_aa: CSVRTGSNYGYTF